This passage covers 7 T cell receptor beta chains from one sample sequenced in a study of cytomegalovirus exposure and HLA in healthy donors. The repertoire was sequenced with immunoSEQ multiplex PCR; TCRdb's copy has only in-frame clones and lacks some. This sample has a few hundred thousand clones; 75% to 90% occur once, and the top ten carry roughly 13%. The specimen was PBMCs. The source of these receptors is a woman in her 30s in good health and CMV-seropositive.

The V gene is TRBV2, the J gene TRBJ1-2; D is possibly TRBD1 (6 bases). Germline loops: CDR1 SNHLY, CDR2 FYNNEI. The CDR3 is made up of 12 amino acids. Trimming shortened V by 3 bases and J by 12 bases, and 14 bases separated the two germline ends. The CDR3 reads CASSDRTAVNTF. As DNA, the CDR3 is TGTGCCAGCAGTGATCGGACAGCGGTTAACACCTTC.

V usage is TRBV6-5 and J usage is TRBJ2-1, with 7 bases fitting TRBD1. The CDR3 has 16 residues. CDR1 MNHEY and CDR2 SVGAGI come from the germline V gene. V lost 0 bases and J lost 9; bases outside the gene matches: 11. The CDR3 protein is CASSYSIGEQGSEQFF. In nucleotides, the CDR3 is TGTGCCAGCAGTTACTCGATCGGCGAACAGGGGAGTGAGCAGTTCTTC.

This clone was seen a handful of times. This chain connects TRBV11-3 to TRBJ2-7; tentative D call: TRBD1 (6 bases). The CDR3 has 15 residues. The germline V gene encodes CDR1 SGHNT and CDR2 YENEEA. Trimming took 2 bases from V and 1 from J, leaving 12 bases between them. Here the CDR3 DNA reads TGTGCCAGCAGCTTACAGGGGTTTTATTCCTACGAGCAGTACTTC. It encodes CASSLQGFYSYEQYF.

The CDR3 here is CATERDSRTYEQYF. The CDR3 region has the DNA TGTGCCACCGAACGGGACAGCAGAACCTACGAGCAGTACTTC. V usage is TRBV28 and J usage is TRBJ2-7; 7 bases are shared with TRBD1. The V and J ends lost 10 bases and 2 bases, in that order; junction bases with no gene match: 11. From germline, CDR1 is MDHEN and CDR2 SYDVKM. This CDR3 has 14 residues. Full variable domain (missing parts from reference TRBV28 and TRBJ2-7): DVKVTQSSRYLVKRTGEKVFLECVQDMDHENMFWYRQDPGLGLRLIYFSYDVKMKEKGDIPEGYSVSREKKERFSLILESASTNQTSMYLCATERDSRTYEQYFGPGTRLTVT.

This clone was detected once. The chain joins TRBV29-1 to TRBJ2-1, with a possible D match to TRBD2 (6 bases). Germline CDR1 reads SQVTM; CDR2 reads ANQGSEA. The CDR3 is 15 residues long. Trimming took 6 bases from V and 0 from J, leaving 15 bases between them. The CDR3 sequence is CSVVGTPVSYNEQFF. The CDR3 DNA reads as TGCAGCGTCGTGGGGACTCCCGTCTCCTACAATGAGCAGTTCTTC.

The gene calls are TRBV30 and TRBJ1-5; TRBD1 is a possible D gene (6 bases). This CDR3 region has 13 residues. In germline, CDR1 is GTSNPN, CDR2 SVGIG (reference sequence). V was shortened by 4 bases and J by 2 bases, with 9 bases between the two germline ends. CDR3 sequence reads: CAWNAGGNQPQHF. In DNA form, the CDR3 reads TGTGCCTGGAACGCAGGGGGCAATCAGCCCCAGCATTTT.

Comment on this clone: Other DNA sequences in this sample translate to the same CDR3. The chain combines TRBV29-1 with TRBJ2-7; perhaps D is TRBD1 or TRBD2 (6 bases each). The CDR3 consists of 12 residues. V was pared by 4 bases and J by 7 bases, with 14 bases between. Germline V gives CDR1 SQVTM, CDR2 ANQGSEA. CDR3 residues: CSVASGAREQYF. The DNA for the CDR3 is TGCAGCGTTGCTTCGGGGGCCCGTGAGCAGTACTTC.